The present T cell receptor (beta chain) was sequenced within a study of blood T cell repertoires in COVID-19. Generated by immunoSEQ multiplex PCR, the TCRdb table keeps only in-frame clones and is missing some. The sample holds about 140,000 clones, about 84% seen once. Those enrolled, adults aged roughly 18 to 90 years, came from about 24 US areas. Exposed participants came across a COVID-19 case within 2 weeks before study entry. This clone showed up just a few times. The sequenced sample was PBMCs or T cells enriched from blood (not recorded which). This clonotype was obtained from a woman aged 18 to 35 who had been exposed to COVID-19.

The CDR3 bases are TGTGCCAGCAGCTCCGGTAGAGGCAATGAGCAGTTCTTC. It specifies CASSSGRGNEQFF. The J gene is TRBJ2-1, the V gene TRBV7-9, with D hard to call. The germline V and J ends were trimmed by 4 bases and 6 bases, with 10 bases remaining between them. Germline lookup yields CDR1 SEHNR and CDR2 FQNEAQ (reference sequence). The CDR3 runs to 13 residues.